What follows describes a single T cell receptor beta chain. Antigen specificity is unknown. Assay: immunoSEQ multiplex PCR; the TCRdb copy retains only in-frame clones and omits some. The profile shows approximately 75,000 clones, 90% to 95% of them singletons. The CDR3 totals 14 residues. The trim removed 2 bases at V and 0 bases at J, leaving 0 bases unmatched. Germline-derived CDR1 and CDR2 are MGHRA and YSYEKL. This sample stems from a study of siplizumab effects on memory and regulatory T cells. Whole-study findings and limits: Naive T cells appeared more varied than memory cells and looked like key alloresponse contributors.

This clonotype was sampled from a human donor in good health. Sample: CD8+ T cells sorted from blood. The rearrangement links TRBV4-1 to TRBJ1-2, with 7 bases that match TRBD1. CDR3 in amino acids: CASSQQGANYGYTF. In DNA form, the CDR3 reads TGCGCCAGCAGCCAACAGGGGGCTAACTATGGCTACACCTTC.